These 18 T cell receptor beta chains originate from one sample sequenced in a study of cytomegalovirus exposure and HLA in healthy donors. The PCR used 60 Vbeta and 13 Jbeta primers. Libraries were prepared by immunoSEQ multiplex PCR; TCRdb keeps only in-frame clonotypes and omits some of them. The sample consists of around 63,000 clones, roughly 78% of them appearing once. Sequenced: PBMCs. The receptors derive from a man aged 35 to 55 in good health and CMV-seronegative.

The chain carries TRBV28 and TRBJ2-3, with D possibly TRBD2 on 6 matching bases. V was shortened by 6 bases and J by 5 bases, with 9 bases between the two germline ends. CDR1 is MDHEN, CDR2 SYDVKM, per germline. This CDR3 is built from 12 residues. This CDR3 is CASRLAGDTQYF. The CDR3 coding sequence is TGTGCCAGCAGACTAGCAGGAGATACGCAGTATTTT.

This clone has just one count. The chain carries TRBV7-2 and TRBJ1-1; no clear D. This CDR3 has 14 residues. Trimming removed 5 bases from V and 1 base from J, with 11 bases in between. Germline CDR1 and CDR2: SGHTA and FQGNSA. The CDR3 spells CASSNRHGNTEAFF. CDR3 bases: TGTGCCAGCAGCAACCGACACGGGAACACTGAAGCTTTCTTT.

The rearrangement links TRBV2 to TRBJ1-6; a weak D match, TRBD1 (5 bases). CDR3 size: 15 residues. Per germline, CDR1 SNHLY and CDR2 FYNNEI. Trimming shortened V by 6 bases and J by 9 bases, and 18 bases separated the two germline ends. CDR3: CASSSTPGLGSPLHF. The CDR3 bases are TGTGCCAGCAGCTCGACCCCAGGGTTAGGTTCACCCCTCCACTTT.

CDR3 nucleotide sequence: TGTGCCAGCAGCGGAAGGACAGGGACCCACGAGCAGTACTTC. Its translation: CASSGRTGTHEQYF. This chain joins TRBV28 and TRBJ2-7, with 8 bases lining up with TRBD1. The germline CDR1 and CDR2 sequences are MDHEN and SYDVKM. This CDR3 region has 14 residues. The V and J ends lost 6 bases and 5 bases, in that order; junction bases with no gene match: 9. Combining the CDR3 with reference TRBV28 and TRBJ2-7 gives the whole variable domain DVKVTQSSRYLVKRTGEKVFLECVQDMDHENMFWYRQDPGLGLRLIYFSYDVKMKEKGDIPEGYSVSREKKERFSLILESASTNQTSMYLCASSGRTGTHEQYFGPGTRLTVT.

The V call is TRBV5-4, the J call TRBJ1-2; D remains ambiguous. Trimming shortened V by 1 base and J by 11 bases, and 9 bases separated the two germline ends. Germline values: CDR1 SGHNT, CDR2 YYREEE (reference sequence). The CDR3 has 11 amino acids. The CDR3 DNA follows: TGTGCCAGCAGCTTGTGGAGCCGGTACACCTTC. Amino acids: CASSLWSRYTF.

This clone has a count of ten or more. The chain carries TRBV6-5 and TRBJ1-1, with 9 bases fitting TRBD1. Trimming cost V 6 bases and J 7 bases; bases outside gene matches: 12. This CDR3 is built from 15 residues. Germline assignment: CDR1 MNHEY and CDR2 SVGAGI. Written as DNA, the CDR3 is TGTGCCAGCAGGGGTTCCGGGACAGGGCGTATTGAAGCTTTCTTT. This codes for CASRGSGTGRIEAFF.

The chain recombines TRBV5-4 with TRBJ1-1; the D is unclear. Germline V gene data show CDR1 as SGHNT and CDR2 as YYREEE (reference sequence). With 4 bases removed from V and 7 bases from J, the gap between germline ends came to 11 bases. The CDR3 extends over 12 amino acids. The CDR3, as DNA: TGTGCCAGCAGCCCTGGGCTGGGTGAAGCTTTCTTT. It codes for CASSPGLGEAFF.

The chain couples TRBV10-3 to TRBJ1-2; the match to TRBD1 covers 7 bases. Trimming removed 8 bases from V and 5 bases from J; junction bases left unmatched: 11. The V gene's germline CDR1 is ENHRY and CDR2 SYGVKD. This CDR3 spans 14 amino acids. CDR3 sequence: CAISPPGTDYGYTF. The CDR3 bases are TGTGCCATCTCCCCCCCCGGGACAGATTATGGCTACACCTTC.

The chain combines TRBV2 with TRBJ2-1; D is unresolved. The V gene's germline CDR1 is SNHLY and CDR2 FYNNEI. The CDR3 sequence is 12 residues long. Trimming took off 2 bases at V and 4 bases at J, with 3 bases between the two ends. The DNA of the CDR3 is TGTGCCAGCAGTGAATCGTACAATGAGCAGTTCTTC. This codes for CASSESYNEQFF.

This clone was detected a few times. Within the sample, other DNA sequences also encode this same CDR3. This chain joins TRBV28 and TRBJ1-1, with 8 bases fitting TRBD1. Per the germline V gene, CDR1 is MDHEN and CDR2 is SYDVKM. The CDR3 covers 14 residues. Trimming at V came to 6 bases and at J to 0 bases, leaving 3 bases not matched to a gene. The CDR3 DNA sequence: TGTGCCAGCAGAGGACAGGGCCTGAACACTGAAGCTTTCTTT. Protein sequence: CASRGQGLNTEAFF.

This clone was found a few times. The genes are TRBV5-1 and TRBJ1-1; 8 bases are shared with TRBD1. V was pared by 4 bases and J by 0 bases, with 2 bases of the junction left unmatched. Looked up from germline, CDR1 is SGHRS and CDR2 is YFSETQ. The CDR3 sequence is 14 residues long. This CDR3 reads CASSGTGMNTEAFF. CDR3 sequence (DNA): TGCGCCAGCAGCGGGACAGGTATGAACACTGAAGCTTTCTTT.

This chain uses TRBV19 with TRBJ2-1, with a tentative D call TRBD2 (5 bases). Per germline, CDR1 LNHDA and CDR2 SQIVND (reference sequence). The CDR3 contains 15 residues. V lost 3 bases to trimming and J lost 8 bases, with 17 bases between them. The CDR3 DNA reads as TGTGCCAGTAGTATCCCCGGGATAGCGCGGGATGAGCAGTTCTTC. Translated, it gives CASSIPGIARDEQFF.

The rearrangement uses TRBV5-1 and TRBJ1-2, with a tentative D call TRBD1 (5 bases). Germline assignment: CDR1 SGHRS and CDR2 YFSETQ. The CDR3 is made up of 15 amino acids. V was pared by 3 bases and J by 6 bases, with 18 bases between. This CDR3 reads CASSSAGRGENGYTF. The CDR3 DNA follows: TGCGCCAGCAGCTCTGCTGGGAGGGGCGAGAATGGCTACACCTTC. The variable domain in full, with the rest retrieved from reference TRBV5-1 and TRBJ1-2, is KAGVTQTPRYLIKTRGQQVTLSCSPISGHRSVSWYQQTPGQGLQFLFEYFSETQRNKGNFPGRFSGRQFSNSRSEMNVSTLELGDSALYLCASSSAGRGENGYTFGSGTRLTVV.

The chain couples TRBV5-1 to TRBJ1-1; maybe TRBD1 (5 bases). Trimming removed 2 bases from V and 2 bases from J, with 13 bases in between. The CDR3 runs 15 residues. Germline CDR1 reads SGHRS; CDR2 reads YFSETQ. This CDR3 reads CASSLDGGANTEAFF. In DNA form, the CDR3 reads TGCGCCAGCAGCTTAGACGGCGGGGCCAACACTGAAGCTTTCTTT.

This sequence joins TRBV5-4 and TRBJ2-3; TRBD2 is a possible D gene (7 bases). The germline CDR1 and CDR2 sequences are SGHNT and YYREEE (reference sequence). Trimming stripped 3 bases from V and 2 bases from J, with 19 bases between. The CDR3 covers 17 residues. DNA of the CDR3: TGTGCCAGCAGCTCGGGGGTGGGCGGGGGCAACACAGATACGCAGTATTTT. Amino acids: CASSSGVGGGNTDTQYF.

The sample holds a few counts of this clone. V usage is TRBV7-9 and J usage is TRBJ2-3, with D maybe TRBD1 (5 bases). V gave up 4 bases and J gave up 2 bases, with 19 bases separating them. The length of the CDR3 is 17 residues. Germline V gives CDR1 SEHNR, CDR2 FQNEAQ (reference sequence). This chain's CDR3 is CASSSAPAGLFTDTQYF. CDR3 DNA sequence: TGTGCCAGCAGCTCGGCCCCCGCAGGGCTATTCACAGATACGCAGTATTTT.

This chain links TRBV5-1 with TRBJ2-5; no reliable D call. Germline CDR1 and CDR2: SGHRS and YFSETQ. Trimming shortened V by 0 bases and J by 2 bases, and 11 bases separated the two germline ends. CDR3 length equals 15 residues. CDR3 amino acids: CASSLESGFQETQYF. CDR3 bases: TGCGCCAGCAGCTTGGAGTCAGGATTTCAAGAGACCCAGTACTTC.

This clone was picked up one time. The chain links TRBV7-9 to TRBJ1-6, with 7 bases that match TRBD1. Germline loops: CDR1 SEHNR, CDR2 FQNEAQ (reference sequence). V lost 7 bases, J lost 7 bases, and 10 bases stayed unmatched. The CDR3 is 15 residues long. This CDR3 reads CASKNLGQPNSPLHF. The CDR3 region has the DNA TGTGCCAGCAAAAATCTGGGACAGCCAAATTCACCCCTCCACTTT.